This T cell receptor (beta chain) was observed in a study of T cells after yellow fever vaccination. Study background: Preparation of fractions with low cell numbers was performed using SMART-Seq v4 Ultra Low Input. Study conclusions and caveats: It was a weaker secondary response, yet one that peaked faster, at day 5 versus 15. Boosting was followed by the reappearance of most primary-vaccination clones (less than 98% CD4, about 90% CD8).

By 5'RACE template switching, TCR cDNA was produced, with a universal primer site and UMIs added in the process. TCRdb reprocessed the 5' RACE reads with MiXCR, giving one entry per CDR3 protein. Of roughly 350,000 distinct CDR3 sequences in the sample, 4.1% were seen once. CDR1 is SNHLY, CDR2 FYNNEI, per germline. The V segment lost 6 bases and the J segment 4 bases; nucleotides outside the gene matches: 2. This CDR3 is built from 13 residues. This clonotype was found a few times. Its matching antigen is unknown. This sequence was found in a man between 18 and 29 years old who received the YFV17D yellow fever vaccine. This chain uses TRBV2 with TRBJ2-2, with TRBD2 identical over 7 bases. The material was PBMCs, obtained 5 days after the yellow fever booster vaccination. CDR3 sequence: CASRGRGTGELFF. The CDR3 DNA sequence: TGTGCCAGCAGGGGGAGGGGCACCGGGGAGCTGTTTTTT.